This T cell receptor beta chain stems from a study of tumor and adjacent non-tumor tissue in lung cancer. Broader study findings: In normal lung, the top 100 clones were significantly more dominant than in tumor.

This CDR3 comprises 19 residues. The V gene's germline CDR1 is DFQATT and CDR2 SNEGSKA (reference sequence). No cell sorting was done before RNA was extracted from the tissue. TCRbeta libraries were built with three rounds of nested PCR, modified from ARM-PCR. From the multiplex PCR reads, TCRdb called clonotypes with MiXCR, one entry per CDR3 protein. The table has some 120,000 distinct CDR3 sequences, about 66% seen once. A note on this clonotype: The antigen is undetermined. Germline is not matched at one junction end, which may reflect a read error.

The V call is TRBV20-1, the J call TRBJ2-3; 15 bases map to TRBD2. The sequence derives from a man younger than 40 with non-small cell lung cancer. The specimen was lung tumor tissue. Here the CDR3 reads CNARRLGLAGGASTDTQYF. CDR3 nucleotides: TGCAATGCTAGACGCCTGGGACTAGCGGGAGGAGCGAGCACAGATACGCAGTATTTT.